The entry below gives a single T cell receptor (beta chain) sequence along with its context. The target of this receptor is not known. Base-call qualities are not available, and no considerably larger clone is one nucleotide away. Post-treatment primary, local recurrence and metastasis tumors from poor-prognosis patients were used as specimens. TCR beta chain CDR3 regions were immunosequenced with the ImmunoSEQ Assay (Adaptive Biotechnologies). Regarding the original processing steps: TCRB rearrangements, read counts, read proportions and gene usage were exported through the ImmunoSEQ Analyzer platform. Using productive rearrangements, T-cell clonality was calculated as 1 minus Pielou's evenness. In the clonal space homeostasis analysis, clonotypes were grouped as rare, small, medium, large or hyperexpanded (0.01 to 1 of the repertoire). TCR productive clonality was compared across immune clusters C1, C2 and C3 using the Wilcoxon rank sum test. TCRdb obtained this table from immuneACCESS and retained in-frame rearrangements with V and J assigned. These tables miss some clones; where compared with another copy, unresolved V genes account for less than half of the shortfall, and the remainder is unexplained. V and J calls and clone size are given by that table; D and trimming were obtained from the DNA. Here the sample has 2,700 or so clones; 60% to 75% occur a single time. The top ten clones comprise approximately 15% of the sample.

This sample was included in a study of the immune and genomic landscape of osteosarcoma (dated by TCRdb to 2019 to 2021). For the study in its entirety: A total of around 44 pediatric and adult patients with high-grade osteosarcoma made up the overall cohort, and the median age at diagnosis was approximately 27 years (range roughly 5-90). The cohort was enriched for poor-risk disease, as unfavorable pathologic response to standard therapy was shown in roughly 74% of the cohort and around two thirds of the cohort were deceased. In the overall cohort, around three fifths of patients were male, and 77% had localized disease at diagnosis. The study profiled osteosarcoma specimens with whole genome, RNA and T-cell receptor sequencing plus immunohistochemistry and reverse phase protein arrays to define immunogenic potential. To characterize the osteosarcoma immunogenomic landscape, the TCR sequencing results were combined with transcriptome, protein array and immunostaining data. An explanation for the limited clinical activity of immune checkpoint inhibitors in osteosarcoma was sought in the study. A couple of samples from the same tumor site were contributed by each of a few patients. Broader findings and caveats from the paper: Overall, productive TCR clonality was low, with an average of 0.09 and a maximum of 0.3, which suggests limited T-cell clonal expansion. In five cases, the repertoire was dominated by a single hyperexpanded clone, and fewer than 100 T-cell clonotypes were detected in all five cases. TCR productive clonality was greater in the immune-hot C3 cluster than in the cold C1 cluster, although TCR productive clonality remained low overall. Rather than matched normal tissue, external data from normal skin and healthy peripheral blood provided the clonality benchmarks. Sample size was not determined by any statistical method, because osteosarcoma is rare and all possible samples were collected. Matched blood was collected from only two patients, alongside the frozen tumor specimens.

Counted from cysteine to phenylalanine, this CDR3 has 13 amino acids. Of the read, only the CDR3 DNA is kept; its 39 bases are in frame from base 1. As encoded in the germline V gene (reference sequence), CDR1 is MNHNY while CDR2 is SVGAGI. Cut back by 6 bases and 4 bases, the V and J ends lie 12 bases apart. The chain couples TRBV6-6 to TRBJ1-2; tentative D gene TRBD1, with 6 bases matching. Sequencing used tumor tissue from a local recurrence in the femur. Reading the label with the study, this specimen's cell subset or site is: locally recurrent osteosarcoma tumor. The sequence came from a man between 18 and 35 years old with osteosarcoma. The age is the age at diagnosis. The CDR3 here reads CASSLTGLYGYTF. The bases read TGTGCCAGCAGCCTGACAGGACTCTATGGCTACACCTTC.